Listed here are 22 T cell receptor beta chains from one sample, sequenced in a study of glioma-infiltrating T cells after dendritic cell vaccination. Generated by immunoSEQ multiplex PCR, the TCRdb table keeps only in-frame clones and is missing some. The table has tens of thousands of clones, roughly 85% seen once. Time point noted: after dendritic cell vaccination, including at tumor progression/relapse. The sequenced sample was blood, obtained after dendritic cell vaccination. The receptors come from a human donor with glioblastoma.

This clone was seen a single time. The rearrangement joins TRBV25-1 to TRBJ1-4; D is possibly TRBD1 (5 bases). CDR3 length: 14 residues. Trimming stripped 7 bases from V and 8 bases from J, with 17 bases between. CDR1 MGHDK and CDR2 SYGVNS come from the germline V gene. The CDR3 protein is CASMERTNREKLFF. For the CDR3, the DNA is TGTGCCAGCATGGAAAGGACAAACAGGGAAAAACTGTTTTTT.

This clone was detected a few times. This chain connects TRBV5-5 to TRBJ2-2, with a weak D call TRBD1 (5 bases). The CDR3 contains 17 residues. CDR1 SGHKS and CDR2 YYEKEE come from the germline V gene (reference sequence). V lost 0 bases and J 1 base, leaving 13 bases between the germline ends. Here the CDR3 reads CASSLALRTLNTGELFF. CDR3 in DNA: TGTGCCAGCAGCTTGGCCTTAAGGACACTGAACACCGGGGAGCTGTTTTTT.

This clone was seen once. The chain carries TRBV7-6 and TRBJ2-3; D perhaps matches TRBD1 (8 bases). The length of the CDR3 is 19 residues. Trimming removed 4 bases from V and 0 bases from J, with 23 bases in between. Germline lookup yields CDR1 SGHVS and CDR2 FNYEAQ. The CDR3 region is CASSSRGGTGVSSTDTQYF. In nucleotides, the CDR3 is TGTGCCAGCAGCTCTAGGGGGGGGACAGGTGTTTCTAGCACAGATACGCAGTATTTT.

The V call is TRBV25-1, the J call TRBJ1-2, with TRBD1 as a possible D gene (6 bases). This CDR3 has 12 residues. In germline, CDR1 is MGHDK, CDR2 SYGVNS. Trimming took off 5 bases at V and 5 bases at J, with 9 bases between the two ends. The CDR3 loop is CASSQGKYGYTF. DNA for the CDR3: TGTGCCAGCAGTCAGGGGAAATATGGCTACACCTTC.

The chain combines TRBV27 with TRBJ1-2; 9 bases line up with TRBD1. The germline gives CDR1 MNHEY, CDR2 SMNVEV (reference sequence). The CDR3 contains 16 residues. V dropped 3 bases and J dropped 5; count of bases not matched to a gene: 10. The CDR3 DNA reads TGTGCCAGCAGTTTCCAGGCACAGGGGGCATGGTATGGCTACACCTTC. Protein: CASSFQAQGAWYGYTF.

The chain carries TRBV9 and TRBJ1-4; weak D call: TRBD1 (5 bases). The V end was cut by 4 bases, the J end by 5 bases, with 15 bases between. This CDR3 has 15 amino acids. The germline V gene encodes CDR1 SGDLS and CDR2 YYNGEE. CDR3 region: CASSQSGTPNEKLFF. CDR3 in DNA: TGTGCCAGCAGCCAGTCTGGGACTCCCAATGAAAAACTGTTTTTT.

V is TRBV18 and J is TRBJ2-7, with 12 bases identical to TRBD2. V trimming: 3 bases; J trimming: 1 base; junction bases outside the gene matches: 4. Germline V gene lookup returns CDR1 KGHSH and CDR2 LQKENI. The CDR3 spans 16 residues. The CDR3 loop reads CASSPSLAGGSYEQYF. The CDR3 region has the DNA TGTGCCAGCTCACCGTCACTAGCGGGAGGTTCCTACGAGCAGTACTTC.

V and J are TRBV10-3 and TRBJ2-7; 7 bases fit TRBD1. The junction had 7 bases not matched to a gene; V was cut back by 2 bases and J by 0 bases. This CDR3 spans 16 amino acids. The V gene's germline CDR1 is ENHRY and CDR2 SYGVKD. This CDR3 reads CAISESRDSRSYEQYF. The CDR3 DNA follows: TGTGCCATCAGTGAGAGTCGGGACAGCCGCTCCTACGAGCAGTACTTC.

This clone was seen once. This chain joins TRBV7-9 and TRBJ1-4, with D hard to call. The germline V gene has CDR1 SEHNR and CDR2 FQNEAQ (reference sequence). CDR3 length: 13 amino acids. V was pared by 6 bases and J by 4 bases, with 9 bases between. The CDR3 bases are TGTGCCAGCAGTCAATCCGGTAATGAAAAACTGTTTTTT. It translates to CASSQSGNEKLFF.

V is TRBV5-4 and J is TRBJ2-5, with 8 bases lining up with TRBD2. V was pared by 0 bases and J by 4 bases, with 8 bases of the junction left unmatched. The CDR3 extends over 16 amino acids. CDR1 and CDR2 (germline): SGHNT, YYREEE (reference sequence). The CDR3 sequence is CASSLAPGGLGETQYF. The CDR3 nucleotides read TGTGCCAGCAGCTTGGCGCCGGGGGGGCTGGGAGAGACCCAGTACTTC.

This clone was seen a handful of times. V is TRBV6-6 and J is TRBJ1-2; unclear D gene. Germline assignment: CDR1 MNHNY and CDR2 SVGAGI (reference sequence). Trimming shortened V by 0 bases and J by 1 base, and 9 bases separated the two germline ends. The CDR3 is made up of 15 amino acids. CDR3 residues: CASSYSSGDNYGYTF. DNA of the CDR3: TGTGCCAGCAGTTACTCGTCGGGAGATAACTATGGCTACACCTTC.

The chain carries TRBV19 and TRBJ1-2, with 9 positions matching TRBD1. The CDR3 is made up of 15 amino acids. With 3 bases clipped from V and 0 bases from J, the junction kept 2 bases outside the gene matches. CDR1 is LNHDA and CDR2 is SQIVND in the germline V gene (reference sequence). This CDR3 reads CASSMGQGTNYGYTF. The CDR3 DNA sequence: TGTGCCAGTAGTATGGGACAGGGAACTAACTATGGCTACACCTTC.

V and J are TRBV5-1 and TRBJ2-3; TRBD1 matches 11 bases. The CDR3 covers 16 residues. After removal of 4 bases from V and 6 bases from J, the junction contained 10 bases not matched to a gene. From germline, CDR1 is SGHRS and CDR2 YFSETQ. Written as DNA, the CDR3 is TGCGCCAGCAGCCCTGGGACAGGGGGTTTATCGGATACGCAGTATTTT. This translates into CASSPGTGGLSDTQYF.

The rearrangement joins TRBV5-1 to TRBJ2-7, with 9 nucleotides matching TRBD1. CDR3 length equals 14 residues. CDR1 is SGHRS, CDR2 YFSETQ, per germline. Trimming cost V 5 bases and J 4 bases; bases outside gene matches: 7. The CDR3 nucleotides read TGCGCCAGCAGTGTGAGACAGGGGGATTACGAGCAGTACTTC. It specifies CASSVRQGDYEQYF.

V gene TRBV5-6 combines with J gene TRBJ2-7; TRBD1 aligns across 8 bases. The junction had 12 bases not matched to a gene; V was cut back by 3 bases and J by 1 base. Looked up from germline, CDR1 is SGHDT and CDR2 is YYEEEE. This CDR3 spans 17 amino acids. The CDR3 DNA reads as TGTGCCAGCAGCTCACCGGCCGGGACAGGACGTTCCTACGAGCAGTACTTC. This sequence encodes CASSSPAGTGRSYEQYF.

This chain connects TRBV7-3 to TRBJ2-7; 12 nucleotides align to TRBD2. V shed 6 bases, J shed 6 bases, and the junction held 6 bases outside the gene matches. This CDR3 is 14 amino acids long. CDR1 is SGHTA and CDR2 is FQGTGA in the germline V gene. This CDR3 reads CASSPTSGSAEQYF. The CDR3 nucleotides are TGTGCCAGCAGTCCGACTAGCGGGAGCGCCGAGCAGTACTTC.

The V call is TRBV30, the J call TRBJ2-5; 12 bases match TRBD2. With V trimmed by 3 bases and J by 1 base, 6 bases remained unmatched. CDR1 is GTSNPN, CDR2 SVGIG, per germline (reference sequence). The CDR3 has 16 amino acids. This chain's CDR3 is CAWRDWTSGTQETQYF. CDR3 DNA sequence: TGTGCCTGGAGGGACTGGACTAGCGGGACCCAAGAGACCCAGTACTTC.

V is TRBV5-4 and J is TRBJ2-1; 9 nucleotides line up with TRBD1. V dropped 4 bases and J dropped 8; count of bases not matched to a gene: 7. The germline V gene has CDR1 SGHNT and CDR2 YYREEE (reference sequence). The CDR3 sequence is 14 residues long. CDR3 nucleotide sequence: TGTGCCAGCAGCACCGGGACAGGGTATCATGAGCAGTTCTTC. Translated, it gives CASSTGTGYHEQFF.

This sequence joins TRBV7-3 and TRBJ2-2, with D possibly matching TRBD1 (5 bases). The CDR3 spans 12 residues. Per the germline V gene, CDR1 is SGHTA and CDR2 is FQGTGA. V shed 5 bases and J shed 6 bases, with 7 bases lying between them. CDR3 in amino acids: CASSQGAGELFF. Written as DNA, the CDR3 is TGTGCCAGCAGCCAAGGGGCCGGGGAGCTGTTTTTT. Variable domain in full (rest from reference TRBV7-3 and TRBJ2-2): GAGVSQTPSNKVTEKGKYVELRCDPISGHTALYWYRQSLGQGPEFLIYFQGTGAADDSGLPNDRFFAVRPEGSVSTLKIQRTERGDSAVYLCASSQGAGELFFGEGSRLTVL.

This chain connects TRBV7-2 to TRBJ1-1; TRBD1 aligns across 7 bases. The CDR3 is 13 residues long. CDR1 and CDR2 from the germline V gene are SGHTA and FQGNSA. V lost 4 bases to trimming and J lost 3 bases; unmatched junction nucleotides: 2. CDR3: CASSSDRDTEAFF. The CDR3 nucleotides are TGTGCCAGCAGCTCCGACAGGGACACTGAAGCTTTCTTT. Together with reference TRBV7-2 and TRBJ1-1, the CDR3 gives the full variable domain: GAGVSQSPSNKVTEKGKDVELRCDPISGHTALYWYRQSLGQGLEFLIYFQGNSAPDKSGLPSDRFSAERTGGSVSTLTIQRTQQEDSAVYLCASSSDRDTEAFFGQGTRLTVV.

This clone was seen only once. The CDR3 is CASRLGTGGTEAFF. In DNA form, the CDR3 reads TGTGCCAGTAGACTTGGGACAGGGGGCACTGAAGCTTTCTTT. The chain has TRBV19 and TRBJ1-1; 11 nucleotides align to TRBD1. Germline V gene lookup returns CDR1 LNHDA and CDR2 SQIVND (reference sequence). V was clipped by 6 bases and J by 4 bases; unmatched bases: 4. This CDR3 is built from 14 residues.

This clone was observed once. The junction departs from the called germline gene at one end, perhaps through a read error. The chain couples TRBV5-4 to TRBJ1-3, with 11 positions matching TRBD1. Germline V gene sequence: CDR1 SGHNT, CDR2 YYREEE (reference sequence). The CDR3 contains 16 residues. CDR3 nucleotide sequence: TGTGCCAGCAGCTTGGCCCTTGGCGGGACAGGGGGGATAGCATCGTTT. Its protein product is CASSLALGGTGGIASF.